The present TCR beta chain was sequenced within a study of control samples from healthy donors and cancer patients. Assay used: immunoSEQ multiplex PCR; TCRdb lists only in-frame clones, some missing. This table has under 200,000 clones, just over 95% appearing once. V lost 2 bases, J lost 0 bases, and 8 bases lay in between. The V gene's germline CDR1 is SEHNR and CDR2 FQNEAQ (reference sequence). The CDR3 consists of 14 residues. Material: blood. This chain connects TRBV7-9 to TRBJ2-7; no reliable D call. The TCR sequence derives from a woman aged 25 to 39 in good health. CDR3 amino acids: CASSLTTLSYEQYF. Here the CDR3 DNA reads TGTGCCAGCAGCTTAACTACCCTCTCCTACGAGCAGTACTTC.